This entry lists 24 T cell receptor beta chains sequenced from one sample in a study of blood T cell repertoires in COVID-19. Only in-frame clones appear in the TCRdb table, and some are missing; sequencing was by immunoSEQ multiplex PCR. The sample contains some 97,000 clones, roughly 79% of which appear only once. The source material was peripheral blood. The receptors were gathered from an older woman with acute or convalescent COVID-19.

The CDR3 here is CATRWTDTEAFF. The DNA of the CDR3 is TGTGCCACACGATGGACAGACACTGAAGCTTTCTTT. The chain uses TRBV10-3 and TRBJ1-1, with a weak D call TRBD1 (6 bases). Trimming took 10 bases from V and 3 from J, leaving 12 bases between them. This CDR3 has 12 amino acids. Looked up from germline, CDR1 is ENHRY and CDR2 is SYGVKD.

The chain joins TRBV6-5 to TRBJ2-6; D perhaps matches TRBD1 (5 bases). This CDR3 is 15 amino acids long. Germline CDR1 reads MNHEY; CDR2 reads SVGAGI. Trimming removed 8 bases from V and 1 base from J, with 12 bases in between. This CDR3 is CASWQGVSGANVLTF. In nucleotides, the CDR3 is TGTGCCAGCTGGCAGGGTGTATCTGGGGCCAACGTCCTGACTTTC.

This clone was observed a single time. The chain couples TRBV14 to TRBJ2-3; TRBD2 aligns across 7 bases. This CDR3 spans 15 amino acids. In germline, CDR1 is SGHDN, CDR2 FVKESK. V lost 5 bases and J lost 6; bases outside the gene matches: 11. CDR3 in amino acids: CASSTGTIQSDTQYF. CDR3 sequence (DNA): TGTGCCAGCAGCACCGGGACTATCCAGTCGGATACGCAGTATTTT.

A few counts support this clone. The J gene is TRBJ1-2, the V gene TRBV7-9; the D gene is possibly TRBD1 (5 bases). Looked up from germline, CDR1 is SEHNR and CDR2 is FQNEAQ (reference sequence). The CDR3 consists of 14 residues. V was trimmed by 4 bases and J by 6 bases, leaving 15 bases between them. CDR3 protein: CASSSSGQGHGYTF. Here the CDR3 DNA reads TGTGCCAGCAGCTCCTCTGGGCAGGGCCATGGCTACACCTTC.

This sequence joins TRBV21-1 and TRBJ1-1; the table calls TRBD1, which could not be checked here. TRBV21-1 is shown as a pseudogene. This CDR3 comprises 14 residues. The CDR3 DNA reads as TGTGCCATCGTGGGCGATTCCATGAACACTGAAGCTTTCTTT. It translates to CAIVGDSMNTEAFF.

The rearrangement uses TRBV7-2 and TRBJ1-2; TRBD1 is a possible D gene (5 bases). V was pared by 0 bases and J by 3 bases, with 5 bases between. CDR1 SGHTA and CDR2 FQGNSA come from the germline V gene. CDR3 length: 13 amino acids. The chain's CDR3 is CASSLAQDYGYTF. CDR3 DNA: TGTGCCAGCAGCTTAGCACAGGACTATGGCTACACCTTC.

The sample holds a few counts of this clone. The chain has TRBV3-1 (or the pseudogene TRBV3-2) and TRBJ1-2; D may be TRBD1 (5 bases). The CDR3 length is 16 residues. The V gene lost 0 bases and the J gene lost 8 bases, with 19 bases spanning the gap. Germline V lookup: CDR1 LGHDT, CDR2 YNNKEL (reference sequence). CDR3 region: CASSQDPGAGGGGYTF. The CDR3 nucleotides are TGTGCCAGCAGCCAAGACCCCGGGGCCGGCGGGGGGGGCTACACCTTC.

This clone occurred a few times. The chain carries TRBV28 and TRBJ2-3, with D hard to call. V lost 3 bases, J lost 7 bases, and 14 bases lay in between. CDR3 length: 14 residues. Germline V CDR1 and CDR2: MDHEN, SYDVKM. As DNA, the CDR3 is TGTGCCAGCAGTTTCGGAGCAAAGTGGAATACGCAGTATTTT. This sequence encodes CASSFGAKWNTQYF.

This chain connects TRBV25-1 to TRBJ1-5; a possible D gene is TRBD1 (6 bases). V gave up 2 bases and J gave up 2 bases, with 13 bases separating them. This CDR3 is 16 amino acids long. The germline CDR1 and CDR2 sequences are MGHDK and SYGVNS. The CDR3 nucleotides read TGTGCCAGCAGTGAAACTTCCCACAGGGGCAATCAGCCCCAGCATTTT. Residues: CASSETSHRGNQPQHF. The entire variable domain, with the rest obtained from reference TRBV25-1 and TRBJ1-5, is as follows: EADIYQTPRYLVIGTGKKITLECSQTMGHDKMYWYQQDPGMELHLIHYSYGVNSTEKGDLSSESTVSRIRTEHFPLTLESARPSHTSQYLCASSETSHRGNQPQHFGDGTRLSIL.

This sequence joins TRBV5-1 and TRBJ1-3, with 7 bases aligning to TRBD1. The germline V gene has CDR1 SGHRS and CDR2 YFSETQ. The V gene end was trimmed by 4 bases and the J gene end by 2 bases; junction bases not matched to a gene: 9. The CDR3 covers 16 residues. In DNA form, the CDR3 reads TGCGCCAGCAGCCTCCTTCCGGGACAGCCTGGAAACACCATATATTTT. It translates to CASSLLPGQPGNTIYF.

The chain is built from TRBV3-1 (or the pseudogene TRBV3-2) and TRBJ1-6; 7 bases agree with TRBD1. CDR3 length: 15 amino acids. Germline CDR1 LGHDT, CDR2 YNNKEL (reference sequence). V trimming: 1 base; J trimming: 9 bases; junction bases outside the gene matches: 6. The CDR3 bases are TGTGCCAGCAGCCAAGTCGGGTCAGGGGGTTCACCCCTCCACTTT. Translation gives CASSQVGSGGSPLHF.

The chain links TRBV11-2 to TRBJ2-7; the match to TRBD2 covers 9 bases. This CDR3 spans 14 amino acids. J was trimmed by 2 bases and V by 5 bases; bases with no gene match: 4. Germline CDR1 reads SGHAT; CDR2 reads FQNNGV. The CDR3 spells CASSGLATTYEQYF. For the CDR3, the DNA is TGTGCCAGCAGCGGACTAGCGACTACCTACGAGCAGTACTTC.

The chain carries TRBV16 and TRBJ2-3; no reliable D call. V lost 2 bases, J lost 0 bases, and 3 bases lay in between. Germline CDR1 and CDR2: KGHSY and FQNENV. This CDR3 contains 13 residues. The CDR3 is CASSQASTDTQYF. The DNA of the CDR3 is TGTGCCAGCAGCCAAGCGAGCACAGATACGCAGTATTTT.

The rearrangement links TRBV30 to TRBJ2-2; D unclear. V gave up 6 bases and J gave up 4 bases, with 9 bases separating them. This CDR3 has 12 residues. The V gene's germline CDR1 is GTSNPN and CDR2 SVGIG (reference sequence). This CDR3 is CACTQVTGELFF. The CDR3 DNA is TGTGCCTGTACTCAGGTCACCGGGGAGCTGTTTTTT. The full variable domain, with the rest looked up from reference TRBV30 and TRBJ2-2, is SQTIHQWPATLVQPVGSPLSLECTVEGTSNPNLYWYRQAAGRGLQLLFYSVGIGQISSEVPQNLSASRPQDRQFILSSKKLLLSDSGFYLCACTQVTGELFFGEGSRLTVL.

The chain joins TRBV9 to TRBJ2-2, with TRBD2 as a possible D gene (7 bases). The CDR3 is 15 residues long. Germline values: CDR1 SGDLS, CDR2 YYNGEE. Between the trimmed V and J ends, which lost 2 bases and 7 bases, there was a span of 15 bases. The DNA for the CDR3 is TGTGCCAGCAGCGTTTACGGGGGCGGGAGCGGGGAGCTGTTTTTT. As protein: CASSVYGGGSGELFF.

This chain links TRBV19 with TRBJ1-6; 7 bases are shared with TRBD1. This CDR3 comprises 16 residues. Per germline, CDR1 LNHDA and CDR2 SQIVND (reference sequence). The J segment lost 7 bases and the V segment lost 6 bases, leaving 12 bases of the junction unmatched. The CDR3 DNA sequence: TGTGCCAGTAGGGACGGACAGGCGCTATTCAATTCACCCCTCCACTTT. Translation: CASRDGQALFNSPLHF.

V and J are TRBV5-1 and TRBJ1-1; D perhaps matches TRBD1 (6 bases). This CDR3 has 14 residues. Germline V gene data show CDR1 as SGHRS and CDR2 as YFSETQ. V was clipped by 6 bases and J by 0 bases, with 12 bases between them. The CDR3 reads CASTRDTMNTEAFF. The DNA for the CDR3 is TGCGCCAGCACCAGGGACACCATGAACACTGAAGCTTTCTTT. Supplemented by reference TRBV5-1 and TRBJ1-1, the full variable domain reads KAGVTQTPRYLIKTRGQQVTLSCSPISGHRSVSWYQQTPGQGLQFLFEYFSETQRNKGNFPGRFSGRQFSNSRSEMNVSTLELGDSALYLCASTRDTMNTEAFFGQGTRLTVV.

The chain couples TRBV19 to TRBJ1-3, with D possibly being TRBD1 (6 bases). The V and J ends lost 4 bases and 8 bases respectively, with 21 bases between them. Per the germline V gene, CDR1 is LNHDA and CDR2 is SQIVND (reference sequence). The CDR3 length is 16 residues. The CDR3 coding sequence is TGTGCCAGTAGTACCGACAGGAAGGAGATAATTGACACCATATATTTT. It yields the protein CASSTDRKEIIDTIYF. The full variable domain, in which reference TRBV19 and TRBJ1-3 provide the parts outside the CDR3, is DGGITQSPKYLFRKEGQNVTLSCEQNLNHDAMYWYRQDPGQGLRLIYYSQIVNDFQKGDIAEGYSVSREKKESFPLTVTSAQKNPTAFYLCASSTDRKEIIDTIYFGEGSWLTVV.

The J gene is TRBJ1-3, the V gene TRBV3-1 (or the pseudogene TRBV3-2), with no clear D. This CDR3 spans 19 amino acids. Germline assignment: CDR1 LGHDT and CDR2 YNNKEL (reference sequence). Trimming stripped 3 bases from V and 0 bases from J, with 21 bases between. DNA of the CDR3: TGTGCCAGCAGCCACCGGACGTGGGCAGAAACTAGCTCTGGAAACACCATATATTTT. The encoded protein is CASSHRTWAETSSGNTIYF.

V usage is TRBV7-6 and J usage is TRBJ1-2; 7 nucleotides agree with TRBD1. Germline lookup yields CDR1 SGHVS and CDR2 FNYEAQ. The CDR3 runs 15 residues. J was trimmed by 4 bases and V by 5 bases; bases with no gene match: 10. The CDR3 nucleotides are TGTGCCAGCAGCGTAGACAGGGACGCAGGCTATGGCTACACCTTC. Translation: CASSVDRDAGYGYTF.

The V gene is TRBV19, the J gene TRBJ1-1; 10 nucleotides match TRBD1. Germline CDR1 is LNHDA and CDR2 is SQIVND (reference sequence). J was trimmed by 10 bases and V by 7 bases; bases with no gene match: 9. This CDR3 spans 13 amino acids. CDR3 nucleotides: TGTGCCAGTATTGGACAGGGGGTTTTCGGAGCTTTCTTT. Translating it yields CASIGQGVFGAFF.

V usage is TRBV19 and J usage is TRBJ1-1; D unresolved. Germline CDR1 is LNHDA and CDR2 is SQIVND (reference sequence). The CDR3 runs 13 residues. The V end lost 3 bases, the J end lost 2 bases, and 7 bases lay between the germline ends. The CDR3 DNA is TGTGCCAGTAGTATTGAGGGAAACACTGAAGCTTTCTTT. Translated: CASSIEGNTEAFF.

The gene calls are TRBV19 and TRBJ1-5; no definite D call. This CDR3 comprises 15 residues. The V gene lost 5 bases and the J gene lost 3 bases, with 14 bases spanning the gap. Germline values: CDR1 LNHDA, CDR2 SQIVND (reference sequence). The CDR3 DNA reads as TGTGCCAGTAGTGTATTCTCACAGTTCAATCAGCCCCAGCATTTT. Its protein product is CASSVFSQFNQPQHF.

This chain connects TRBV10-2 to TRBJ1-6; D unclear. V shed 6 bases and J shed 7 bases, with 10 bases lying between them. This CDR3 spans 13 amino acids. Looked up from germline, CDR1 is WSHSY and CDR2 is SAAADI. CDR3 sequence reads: CASSEVRNSPLHF. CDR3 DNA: TGCGCCAGCAGCGAGGTGCGGAATTCACCCCTCCACTTT.